These 23 T cell receptor beta chains were sequenced from one sample in a study of cytomegalovirus exposure and HLA in healthy donors (dated by TCRdb to 2017 to 2019). To prepare the library, the immunoSEQ multiplex PCR assay was applied. The multiplex PCR relied on a mix of 60 forward primers for TCR Vbeta segments and 13 reverse primers for TCR Jbeta segments. The table comes from immuneACCESS by way of TCRdb, which keeps in-frame sequences with V and J called. Part of the clones is missing from these tables; in studies checked, under half for an unresolved V gene and the rest for unknown reasons. The sample includes 180,000 or so clones, with roughly 9.5% observed a single time. The top ten clonotypes cover 1% to 1.5% of the sample. Specimen: PBMCs. These TCRs come from a woman in her 30s in good health and CMV-seropositive.

Of note for this clone: Other DNA sequences in this specimen translate into the identical CDR3. This chain joins TRBV6-1 and TRBJ1-2; 12 bases agree with TRBD1. Germline lookup yields CDR1 MNHNS and CDR2 SASEGT. V trimming: 3 bases; J trimming: 4 bases; junction bases outside the gene matches: 12. The CDR3 has 18 amino acids. The CDR3 here is CASSEVGTGGASFYGYTF. The CDR3 DNA reads as TGTGCCAGCAGTGAGGTTGGGACAGGGGGCGCCTCGTTCTATGGCTACACCTTC.

The chain combines TRBV6-1 with TRBJ1-2, with 7 bases lining up with TRBD1. CDR1 is MNHNS and CDR2 is SASEGT in the germline V gene. J was trimmed by 7 bases and V by 1 base; bases with no gene match: 15. The CDR3 length is 17 residues. CDR3 coding DNA: TGTGCCAGCAGTGAAGGACAGGGCTTCTGGTTGTTAGGTGGCTACACCTTC. Residues: CASSEGQGFWLLGGYTF.

This clone turned up a few times. The chain links TRBV5-1 to TRBJ2-2; 8 nucleotides match TRBD1. The trim removed 5 bases at V and 2 bases at J, leaving 8 bases unmatched. This CDR3 has 16 residues. CDR1 is SGHRS, CDR2 YFSETQ, per germline. DNA for the CDR3: TGCGCCAGCAGTTCCCCGACAGGGGCAAACACCGGGGAGCTGTTTTTT. Its translation is CASSSPTGANTGELFF.

This clone was observed a handful of times. The V gene is TRBV5-1, the J gene TRBJ2-3, with D unresolved. V lost 0 bases and J 6 bases, leaving 5 bases between the germline ends. This CDR3 has 12 residues. The germline V gene encodes CDR1 SGHRS and CDR2 YFSETQ. The CDR3 reads CASSLDTDTQYF. CDR3 sequence (DNA): TGCGCCAGCAGCTTGGACACGGATACGCAGTATTTT. The full variable domain, with the rest looked up from reference TRBV5-1 and TRBJ2-3, is KAGVTQTPRYLIKTRGQQVTLSCSPISGHRSVSWYQQTPGQGLQFLFEYFSETQRNKGNFPGRFSGRQFSNSRSEMNVSTLELGDSALYLCASSLDTDTQYFGPGTRLTVL.

A few counts support this clone. The chain is built from TRBV15 and TRBJ2-2; TRBD2 is a possible D gene (6 bases). Germline V lookup: CDR1 LNHNV, CDR2 YYDKDF (reference sequence). The CDR3 consists of 16 residues. Between the trimmed V and J ends, which lost 5 bases and 6 bases, there was a span of 19 bases. The CDR3 DNA sequence: TGTGCCACCAGCCCCCTAAGGGCAGGGAGGTCCGGGGAGCTGTTTTTT. Amino acid sequence: CATSPLRAGRSGELFF.

This clone has a handful of counts. The rearrangement uses TRBV18 and TRBJ1-5; tentative D call: TRBD1 (6 bases). CDR1 is KGHSH, CDR2 LQKENI, per germline. Trimming took 0 bases from V and 0 from J, leaving 12 bases between them. The CDR3 has 17 amino acids. DNA of the CDR3: TGTGCCAGCTCACCACCTAATACAGGGAATAGCAATCAGCCCCAGCATTTT. This gives the protein CASSPPNTGNSNQPQHF.

CDR3 loop: CATVDREGNEQFF. CDR3 nucleotide sequence: TGTGCCACCGTCGACAGGGAAGGTAATGAGCAGTTCTTC. The chain joins TRBV10-3 to TRBJ2-1, with 7 bases fitting TRBD1. V trimming: 10 bases; J trimming: 7 bases; junction bases outside the gene matches: 10. CDR1 is ENHRY and CDR2 is SYGVKD in the germline V gene. The CDR3 contains 13 residues.

This clone was observed a handful of times. The chain is built from TRBV6-1 and TRBJ2-5; tentative D call: TRBD1 (6 bases). V lost 3 bases and J 3 bases, leaving 11 bases between the germline ends. The CDR3 contains 14 residues. Per germline, CDR1 MNHNS and CDR2 SASEGT. CDR3 protein: CASSDWTAKETQYF. CDR3 DNA sequence: TGTGCCAGCAGTGACTGGACAGCTAAAGAGACCCAGTACTTC.

The CDR3 nucleotides are TGTGCCAGCAGCTTCCGGGACTCGGCGTGGGACGAGCAGTTCTTC. Amino acid sequence: CASSFRDSAWDEQFF. This chain connects TRBV11-2 to TRBJ2-1, with D possibly TRBD2 on 6 matching bases. Germline V lookup: CDR1 SGHAT, CDR2 FQNNGV. CDR3 length equals 15 residues. Deletions cut 3 bases from V and 10 bases from J, with 19 bases between.

This clone has only a few counts. J is TRBJ2-5 and V is TRBV5-1; TRBD2 agrees at 10 bases. The CDR3 is 15 residues long. The J segment lost 4 bases and the V segment lost 0 bases, leaving 3 bases of the junction unmatched. Per the germline V gene, CDR1 is SGHRS and CDR2 is YFSETQ. CDR3 sequence reads: CASSLGTSGGETQYF. In DNA, the CDR3 is TGCGCCAGCAGCTTGGGGACTAGCGGAGGAGAGACCCAGTACTTC.

Turning to this clone: The junction differs from germline at one of its ends, possibly a read error. The chain recombines TRBV2 with TRBJ2-1; 8 positions match TRBD2. Per germline, CDR1 SNHLY and CDR2 FYNNEI. The CDR3 totals 14 residues. CDR3 in DNA: TGTGCCAGCAGTGAATTGCGGGGGGTCAATGAGCGGTTCTTC. Its translation is CASSELRGVNERFF.

This clone was found a few times. The CDR3 protein is CATSRVGTAVGYTF. The DNA for the CDR3 is TGTGCCACCAGCAGAGTGGGGACAGCGGTTGGCTACACCTTC. V gene TRBV15 combines with J gene TRBJ1-2; 7 bases fit TRBD1. CDR1 is LNHNV, CDR2 YYDKDF, per germline (reference sequence). CDR3 length equals 14 residues. V shed 1 base and J 7 bases; nucleotides not matched to a gene: 6.

The chain couples TRBV6-6 to TRBJ2-5; 7 nucleotides agree with TRBD1. The CDR3 runs 13 residues. V trimming: 6 bases; J trimming: 4 bases; junction bases outside the gene matches: 5. Germline CDR1 and CDR2: MNHNY and SVGAGI (reference sequence). CDR3 sequence: CASRGTVGETQYF. The CDR3 coding sequence is TGTGCCAGCAGGGGGACAGTAGGAGAGACCCAGTACTTC.

This sequence joins TRBV5-4 and TRBJ2-1; 12 bases fit TRBD1. With 4 bases clipped from V and 8 bases from J, the junction kept 16 bases outside the gene matches. Germline V gene lookup returns CDR1 SGHNT and CDR2 YYREEE (reference sequence). The CDR3 consists of 18 residues. The CDR3 reads CASSDLALGTGGRDEQFF. DNA for the CDR3: TGTGCCAGCAGCGACCTCGCCCTCGGGACAGGGGGCAGGGATGAGCAGTTCTTC.

The chain couples TRBV6-4 to TRBJ1-5; 7 nucleotides match TRBD1. Germline CDR1 and CDR2: MRHNA and SNTAGT. The CDR3 loop spans 13 amino acids. V was clipped by 5 bases and J by 4 bases; unmatched bases: 2. The CDR3 nucleotides read TGTGCCAGCAGTCAACAGGGGAATCAGCCCCAGCATTTT. This gives the protein CASSQQGNQPQHF.

This chain links TRBV10-1 with TRBJ1-1, with D possibly matching TRBD1 (6 bases). Deletions cut 2 bases from V and 5 bases from J, with 18 bases between. Germline V lookup: CDR1 WNHNN, CDR2 SYGVQD (reference sequence). The CDR3 has 16 residues. Written as DNA, the CDR3 is TGCGCCAGCAGTGAGCTAAGGACGGGAAGGGGGACTGAAGCTTTCTTT. Amino acids: CASSELRTGRGTEAFF.

The chain links TRBV27 to TRBJ2-1, with 8 bases aligning to TRBD1. The trim removed 3 bases at V and 7 bases at J, leaving 8 bases unmatched. CDR1 and CDR2 from the germline V gene are MNHEY and SMNVEV (reference sequence). The CDR3 runs 15 residues. CDR3 DNA sequence: TGTGCCAGCAGTTTCTCGGACAGGGCACAGAATGAGCAGTTCTTC. It is translated as CASSFSDRAQNEQFF.

The chain carries TRBV5-4 and TRBJ1-2; tentatively, D is TRBD1 (6 bases). V lost 3 bases to trimming and J lost 8 bases, with 14 bases between them. Germline-derived CDR1 and CDR2 are SGHNT and YYREEE (reference sequence). CDR3 length: 13 amino acids. The CDR3 protein is CASSWRGGWGYTF. The CDR3 DNA reads TGTGCCAGCAGCTGGCGGGGGGGCTGGGGCTACACCTTC.

The chain joins TRBV15 to TRBJ1-2; D not certain. V lost 5 bases and J 5 bases, leaving 15 bases between the germline ends. This CDR3 contains 14 residues. Germline V lookup: CDR1 LNHNV, CDR2 YYDKDF (reference sequence). The CDR3, as DNA: TGTGCCACCAGCTTATCCCGCGTCTTTTATGGCTACACCTTC. Protein: CATSLSRVFYGYTF.

This clone has more than one count but fewer than ten. The chain employs TRBV4-1 and TRBJ2-3; D may be TRBD2 (5 bases). The CDR3 covers 19 residues. V was cut by 4 bases and J by 4 bases, with 27 bases left in between. Germline CDR1 and CDR2: MGHRA and YSYEKL. CDR3 coding DNA: TGCGCCAGCAGCCCCTATGACTTAGCCGTTGGCTATAGCGCAGATACGCAGTATTTT. Residues: CASSPYDLAVGYSADTQYF.

The rearrangement uses TRBV27 and TRBJ2-7, with D tentatively TRBD2 (5 bases). The CDR3 consists of 15 residues. Germline V gene sequence: CDR1 MNHEY, CDR2 SMNVEV (reference sequence). V lost 6 bases, J lost 3 bases, and 18 bases lay in between. The CDR3 DNA is TGTGCCAGCAGCACAGACTACGCCAGATTCTACGAGCAGTACTTC. Translating it yields CASSTDYARFYEQYF.

This clone has just a few counts. This chain joins TRBV5-6 and TRBJ2-2; TRBD1 agrees at 10 bases. The CDR3 loop spans 17 amino acids. CDR1 and CDR2 (germline): SGHDT, YYEEEE. The V and J ends lost 2 bases and 6 bases, in that order; junction bases with no gene match: 10. The CDR3 coding sequence is TGTGCCAGCAGCTTAGTGGTGACAGGGGGCATCTCCGGGGAGCTGTTTTTT. Its protein product is CASSLVVTGGISGELFF.

The sample holds a few counts of this clone. V usage is TRBV6-1 and J usage is TRBJ2-7; 8 bases fit TRBD2. V lost 7 bases to trimming and J lost 2 bases; unmatched junction nucleotides: 7. This CDR3 has 14 residues. Germline V gives CDR1 MNHNS, CDR2 SASEGT. CDR3 coding DNA: TGTGCCAGCATATGGGGCGGGGGGCCCTACGAGCAGTACTTC. Residues: CASIWGGGPYEQYF.